A single TCR beta chain is shown here with its context. Samples: about 28 days before transplant, then days 30, 100 and 180 after. The sample comes from a study of T cell clonotyping in hematopoietic cell transplantation. Germline-derived CDR1 and CDR2 are MNHNS and SASEGT. Trimming shortened V by 0 bases and J by 5 bases, and 20 bases separated the two germline ends. This CDR3 spans 17 amino acids. TCRdb's copy holds only in-frame clones and misses some; the assay was immunoSEQ multiplex PCR. The sample records around 6,500 clones, 87% being singletons. This TCR was recovered from a female patient between 35 and 55 years old who had an allogeneic stem cell transplant from a related donor, so the T cells may come from the graft donor. Some clones in this sample may be carry-over from other donors' samples. The chain has TRBV6-1 and TRBJ2-7; D possibly corresponds to TRBD2 (7 bases). The sample consisted of peripheral blood mononuclear cells, taken 100 days after allogeneic stem cell transplant. CDR3: CASSEAPGGALWDEQYF. DNA of the CDR3: TGTGCCAGCAGTGAAGCGCCGGGGGGCGCTTTATGGGACGAGCAGTACTTC.